These 16 T cell receptor beta chains were all obtained from the same sample, sequenced in a study of T cell responses to AZD1222 COVID-19 vaccine. Method: immunoSEQ multiplex PCR; TCRdb's copy keeps in-frame clones and lacks some. The sample records approximately 89,000 clones, about nine tenths being singletons. Sequenced here: peripheral blood, sampled 28 days after the second AZD1222 dose. The origin of the receptors is an adult who received the AZD1222 COVID-19 vaccine.

This clone appeared a single time. The chain carries TRBV28 and TRBJ1-1; 8 nucleotides align to TRBD1. The CDR3 spans 17 residues. Germline loops: CDR1 MDHEN, CDR2 SYDVKM. The V gene end was trimmed by 1 base and the J gene end by 1 base; junction bases not matched to a gene: 8. In DNA, the CDR3 is TGTGCCAGCAGTTTATATTCGCAGGGGGCGCGGAACACTGAAGCTTTCTTT. Protein: CASSLYSQGARNTEAFF.

The gene calls are TRBV19 and TRBJ2-7, with 9 bases fitting TRBD1. The CDR3 contains 18 residues. With 5 bases clipped from V and 3 bases from J, the junction kept 17 bases outside the gene matches. Germline V lookup: CDR1 LNHDA, CDR2 SQIVND (reference sequence). CDR3 region: CASSAGRGSTGGHYEQYF. The DNA of the CDR3 is TGTGCCAGTAGTGCGGGAAGGGGATCGACAGGGGGACACTACGAGCAGTACTTC.

The rearrangement links TRBV5-4 to TRBJ2-1, with 7 nucleotides matching TRBD2. The CDR3 sequence is 15 residues long. Germline V gene lookup returns CDR1 SGHNT and CDR2 YYREEE (reference sequence). J gave up 7 bases and V 4 bases, and 11 bases lay outside the gene matches. CDR3 in DNA: TGTGCCAGCAGCCGCCCGGGGGGTTTAGCGAATGAGCAGTTCTTC. It is translated as CASSRPGGLANEQFF.

V gene TRBV28 combines with J gene TRBJ1-1, with D possibly matching TRBD1 (5 bases). CDR1 is MDHEN, CDR2 SYDVKM, per germline. This CDR3 is 16 amino acids long. Trimming shortened V by 7 bases and J by 4 bases, and 22 bases separated the two germline ends. In DNA, the CDR3 is TGTGCCAGCATCCGGACCGGGACGGTGGGTCTCACTGAAGCTTTCTTT. It codes for CASIRTGTVGLTEAFF.

The chain recombines TRBV14 with TRBJ1-2; no reliable D call. V lost 0 bases to trimming and J lost 8 bases, with 10 bases between them. This CDR3 is built from 13 residues. The germline V gene encodes CDR1 SGHDN and CDR2 FVKESK. Here the CDR3 reads CASSQDQWHGYTF. The CDR3, as DNA: TGTGCCAGCAGCCAAGATCAGTGGCACGGCTACACCTTC.

V gene TRBV19 combines with J gene TRBJ1-3; D is unresolved. V lost 1 base and J 4 bases, leaving 8 bases between the germline ends. CDR1 and CDR2 from the germline V gene are LNHDA and SQIVND (reference sequence). The CDR3 loop spans 14 amino acids. This chain's CDR3 is CASSIALLGNTIYF. For the CDR3, the DNA is TGTGCCAGTAGTATAGCCCTATTAGGAAACACCATATATTTT.

This chain uses TRBV3-1 (or the pseudogene TRBV3-2) with TRBJ1-5; D is unresolved. Germline V gene lookup returns CDR1 LGHDT and CDR2 YNNKEL (reference sequence). This CDR3 has 13 residues. The germline V and J ends were trimmed by 2 bases and 5 bases, with 7 bases remaining between them. In nucleotides, the CDR3 is TGTGCCAGCAGCCAACAAGACCATCAGCCCCAGCATTTT. Translated, it gives CASSQQDHQPQHF.

This clone was detected only a few times. CDR3 DNA: TGTGCCAGCAGCATGTTAGGAGAAGGGTCGGCGGTTGGCTACACCTTC. The encoded protein is CASSMLGEGSAVGYTF. The V gene is TRBV21-1, the J gene TRBJ1-2. TRBV21-1 is termed a pseudogene. This CDR3 has 16 amino acids.

The chain has TRBV5-4 and TRBJ2-7; TRBD1 might be the D (7 bases). Germline V gene sequence: CDR1 SGHNT, CDR2 YYREEE (reference sequence). Deletions cut 4 bases from V and 2 bases from J, with 13 bases between. The CDR3 is 14 residues long. The CDR3 nucleotides are TGTGCCAGCAGCGCAGGGGGGAAAACCTACGAGCAGTACTTC. Amino acid sequence: CASSAGGKTYEQYF.

The gene calls are TRBV10-3 and TRBJ1-3; D is uncertain. The V and J ends lost 2 bases and 0 bases respectively, with 8 bases between them. This CDR3 is built from 15 residues. From germline, CDR1 is ENHRY and CDR2 SYGVKD. The CDR3: CAISEQKSSGNTIYF. Here the CDR3 DNA reads TGTGCCATCAGTGAGCAGAAAAGCTCTGGAAACACCATATATTTT.

In this sample, this clone turned up once. This chain joins TRBV20-1 and TRBJ1-1; 8 nucleotides agree with TRBD1. J gave up 10 bases and V 3 bases, and 16 bases lay outside the gene matches. Germline CDR1 reads DFQATT; CDR2 reads SNEGSKA (reference sequence). There are 15 residues in the CDR3. The CDR3 DNA reads as TGCAGTGCTAGTGAGACAGGGGTCCTCATTAACGGAGCTTTCTTT. This translates into CSASETGVLINGAFF.

This sequence joins TRBV6-1 and TRBJ1-2; D is unresolved. Trimming took 3 bases from V and 5 from J, leaving 10 bases between them. The CDR3 extends over 13 amino acids. Germline CDR1 reads MNHNS; CDR2 reads SASEGT. The CDR3 bases are TGTGCCAGCAGTGACGGGCGGGATTATGGCTACACCTTC. It codes for CASSDGRDYGYTF.

V usage is TRBV6-5 and J usage is TRBJ1-1; D ambiguous. CDR1 and CDR2 (germline): MNHEY, SVGAGI. The CDR3 extends over 13 amino acids. V lost 6 bases and J lost 0, with 8 bases in between. CDR3 nucleotides: TGTGCCAGCAGGGCGACGGTGAACACTGAAGCTTTCTTT. Translating gives CASRATVNTEAFF.

This chain joins TRBV6-6 and TRBJ2-7; tentative D call: TRBD2 (5 bases). Trimming took off 6 bases at V and 3 bases at J, with 15 bases between the two ends. CDR3 length: 14 amino acids. From germline, CDR1 is MNHNY and CDR2 SVGAGI (reference sequence). The CDR3 loop is CASSPPGNNYEQYF. The CDR3 coding sequence is TGTGCCAGCAGCCCACCGGGGAATAACTACGAGCAGTACTTC.

V gene TRBV5-1 combines with J gene TRBJ1-4; TRBD1 agrees at 8 bases. The junction had 1 base not matched to a gene; V was cut back by 0 bases and J by 6 bases. In germline, CDR1 is SGHRS, CDR2 YFSETQ. The CDR3 spans 14 residues. CDR3 protein: CASSLEDRDEKLFF. The CDR3 DNA reads as TGCGCCAGCAGCTTGGAGGACAGGGATGAAAAACTGTTTTTT.

This chain connects TRBV20-1 to TRBJ1-5; D is ambiguous. Germline CDR1 and CDR2: DFQATT and SNEGSKA (reference sequence). Between the trimmed V and J ends, which lost 3 bases and 3 bases, there was a span of 12 bases. The CDR3 extends over 14 amino acids. Here the CDR3 reads CSASRRADNQPQHF. CDR3 in DNA: TGCAGTGCTAGTAGGAGGGCAGACAATCAGCCCCAGCATTTT.